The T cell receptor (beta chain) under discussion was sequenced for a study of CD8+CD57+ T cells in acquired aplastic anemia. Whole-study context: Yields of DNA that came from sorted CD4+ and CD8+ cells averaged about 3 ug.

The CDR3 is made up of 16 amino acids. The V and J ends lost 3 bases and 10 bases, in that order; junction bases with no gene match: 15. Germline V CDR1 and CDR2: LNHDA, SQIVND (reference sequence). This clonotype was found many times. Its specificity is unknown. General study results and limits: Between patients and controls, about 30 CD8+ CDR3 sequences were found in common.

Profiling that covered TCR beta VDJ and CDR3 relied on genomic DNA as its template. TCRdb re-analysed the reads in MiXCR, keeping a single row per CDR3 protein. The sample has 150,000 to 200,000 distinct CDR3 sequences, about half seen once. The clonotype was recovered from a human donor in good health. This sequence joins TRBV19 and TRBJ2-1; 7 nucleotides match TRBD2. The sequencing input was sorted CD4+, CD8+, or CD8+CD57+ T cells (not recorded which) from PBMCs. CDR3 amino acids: CASSIWEGSSSREQFF. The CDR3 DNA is TGTGCCAGTAGTATCTGGGAGGGCAGTTCGAGTCGGGAGCAGTTCTTC.